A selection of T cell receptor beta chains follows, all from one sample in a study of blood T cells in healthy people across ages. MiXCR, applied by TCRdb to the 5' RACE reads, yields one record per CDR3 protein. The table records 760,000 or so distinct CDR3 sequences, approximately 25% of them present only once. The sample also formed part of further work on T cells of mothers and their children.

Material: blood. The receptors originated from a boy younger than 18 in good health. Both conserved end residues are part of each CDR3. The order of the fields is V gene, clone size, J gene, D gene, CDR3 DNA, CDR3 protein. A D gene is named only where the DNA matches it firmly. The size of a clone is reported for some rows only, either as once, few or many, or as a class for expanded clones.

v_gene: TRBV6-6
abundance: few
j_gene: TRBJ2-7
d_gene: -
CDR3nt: TGTGCCAGCAGTTTCCCTACCCCCTACGAGCAGTACTTC
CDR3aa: CASSFPTPYEQYF

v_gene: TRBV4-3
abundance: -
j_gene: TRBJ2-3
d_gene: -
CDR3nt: TGCGCCAGCAGCCAAGAAGGGGTTAGAGATACGCAGTATTTT
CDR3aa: CASSQEGVRDTQYF

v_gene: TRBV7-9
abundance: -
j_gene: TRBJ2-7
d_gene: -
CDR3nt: TGTGCCAGCAGTTCAGTCGGCGGAGCCAGCTCCTACGAGCAGTACTTC
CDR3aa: CASSSVGGASSYEQYF

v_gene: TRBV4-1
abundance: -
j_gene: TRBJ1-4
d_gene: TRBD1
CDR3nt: TGCGCCAGCAGCCCCAGACAGGGGTTCCAAACTTCAGCTGCAACTAATGAAAAACTGTTTTTT
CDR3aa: CASSPRQGFQTSAATNEKLFF

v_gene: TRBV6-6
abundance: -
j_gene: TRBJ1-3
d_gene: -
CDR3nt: TGTGCCAGCAGTTACTCGATTCAAAGCTCTGGAAACACCATATATTTT
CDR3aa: CASSYSIQSSGNTIYF

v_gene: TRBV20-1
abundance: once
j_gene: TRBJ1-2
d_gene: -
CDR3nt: TGCAGTGCTAGCCATTACCTCGTCACAGGGACGGGCGGCTACACCTTC
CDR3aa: CSASHYLVTGTGGYTF

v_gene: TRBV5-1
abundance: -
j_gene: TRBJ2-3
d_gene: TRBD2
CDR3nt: TGCGCCAGCAGGGGACTAGCGTACACAGATACGCAGTATTTT
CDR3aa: CASRGLAYTDTQYF

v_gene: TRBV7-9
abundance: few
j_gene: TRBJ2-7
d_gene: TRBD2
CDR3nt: TGTGCCAGCACACCAAGACTAGCCCCATACGAGCAGTACTTC
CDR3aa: CASTPRLAPYEQYF

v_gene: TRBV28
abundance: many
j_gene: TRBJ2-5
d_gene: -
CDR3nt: TGTGCCAGCAGTCTTCGACAGGAAGAGACCCAGTACTTC
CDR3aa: CASSLRQEETQYF

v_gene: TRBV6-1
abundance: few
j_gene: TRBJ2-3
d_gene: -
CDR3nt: TGTGCCAGCAGTGCGGGTCCCATGGGTGGTACGCAGTATTTT
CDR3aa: CASSAGPMGGTQYF

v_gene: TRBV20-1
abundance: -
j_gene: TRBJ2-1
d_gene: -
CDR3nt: TGCAGTGCTAGTAGGGTGAGCTCCTACAATGAGCAGTTCTTC
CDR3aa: CSASRVSSYNEQFF

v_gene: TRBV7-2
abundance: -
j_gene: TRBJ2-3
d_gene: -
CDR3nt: TGTGCCAGCAGCGTTCAACCCACAGATACGCAGTATTTT
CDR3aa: CASSVQPTDTQYF

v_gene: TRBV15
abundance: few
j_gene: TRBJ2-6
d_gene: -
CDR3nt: TGTGCCACCAGCACCCGAACAGATTGGGCCAGCGTCCTGACTTTC
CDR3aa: CATSTRTDWASVLTF

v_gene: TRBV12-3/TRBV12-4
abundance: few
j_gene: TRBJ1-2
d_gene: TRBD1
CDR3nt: TGTGCCAGCAGCCATGGACAGGATGGCTACACCTTC
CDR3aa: CASSHGQDGYTF

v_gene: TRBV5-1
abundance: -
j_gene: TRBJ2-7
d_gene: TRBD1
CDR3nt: TGCGCCAGCAGCTCCACTCGACAGGGGTATTACGAGCAGTACTTC
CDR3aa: CASSSTRQGYYEQYF

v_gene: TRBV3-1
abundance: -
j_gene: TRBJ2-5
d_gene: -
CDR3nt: TGTGCCAGCAGCCGCATCCCAACGGGGGGCGAGGAGACCCAGTACTTC
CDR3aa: CASSRIPTGGEETQYF

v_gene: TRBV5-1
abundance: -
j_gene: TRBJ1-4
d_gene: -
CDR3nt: TGCGCCAGCAGCTCGGGACACCCTAATGAAAAACTGTTTTTT
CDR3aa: CASSSGHPNEKLFF

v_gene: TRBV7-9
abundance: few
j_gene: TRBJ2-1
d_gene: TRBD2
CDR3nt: TGTGCCAGCAGCTCGGCTAGCGGGGCTTACAATGAGCAGTTCTTC
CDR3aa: CASSSASGAYNEQFF

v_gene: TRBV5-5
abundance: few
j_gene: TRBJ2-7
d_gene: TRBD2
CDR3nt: TGTGCCAGCAGCTTTCTAGCGGGAGGCCTTCCCTACGAGCAGTACTTC
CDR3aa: CASSFLAGGLPYEQYF

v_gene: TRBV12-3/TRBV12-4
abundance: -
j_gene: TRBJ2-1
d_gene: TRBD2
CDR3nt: TGTGCCAGCAGCCGCTACACTAGCGGCTCCTACAATGAGCAGTTCTTC
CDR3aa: CASSRYTSGSYNEQFF

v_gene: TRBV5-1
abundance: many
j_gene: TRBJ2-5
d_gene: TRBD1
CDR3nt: TGCGCCAGCAGCTTGGACAGGGGAGAGACCCAGTACTTC
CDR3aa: CASSLDRGETQYF

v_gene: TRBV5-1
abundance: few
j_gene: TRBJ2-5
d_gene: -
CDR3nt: TGCGCCAGCAGCACTCACAACGTCCGACAAGAGACCCAGTACTTC
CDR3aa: CASSTHNVRQETQYF

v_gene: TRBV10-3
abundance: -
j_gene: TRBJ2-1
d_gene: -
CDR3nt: TGTGCCATCAGTCCCCTCGAGGGGCCCTCCTACAATGAGCAGTTCTTC
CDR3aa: CAISPLEGPSYNEQFF

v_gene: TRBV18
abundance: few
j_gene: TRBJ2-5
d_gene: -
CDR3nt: TGTGCCAGCTCGCTCTCCGCTGGAGCAGAGAGGCCAGAGACCCAGTACTTC
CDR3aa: CASSLSAGAERPETQYF

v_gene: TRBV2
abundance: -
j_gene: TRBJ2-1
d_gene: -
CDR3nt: TGTGCCAGCAGTGACTACCCCGATGGGGGGGGCAGATCCTACAATGAGCAGTTCTTC
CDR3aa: CASSDYPDGGGRSYNEQFF

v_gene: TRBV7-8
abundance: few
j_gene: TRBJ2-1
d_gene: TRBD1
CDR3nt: TGTGCCAGCAGCTTACGGGGACAGGGCTACAATGAGCAGTTCTTC
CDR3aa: CASSLRGQGYNEQFF

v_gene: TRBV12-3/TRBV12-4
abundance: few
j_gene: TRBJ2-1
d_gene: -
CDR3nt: TGTGCCAGCAGTCTTGGGGGCTGGGACAATGAGCAGTTCTTC
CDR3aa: CASSLGGWDNEQFF

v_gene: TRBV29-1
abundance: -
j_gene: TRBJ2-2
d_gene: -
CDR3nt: TGCAGCGTTGATGGGGGGCTCGGGACCGGGGAGCTGTTTTTT
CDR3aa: CSVDGGLGTGELFF

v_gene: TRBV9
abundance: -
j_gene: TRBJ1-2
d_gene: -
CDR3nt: TGTGCCAGCAGCGTCTACTCGGGGCAAAAGGATGGCTACACCTTC
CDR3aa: CASSVYSGQKDGYTF

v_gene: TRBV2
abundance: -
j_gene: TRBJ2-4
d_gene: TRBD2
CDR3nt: TGTGCCAGCAGGACCTTACTAGCGGGAGACCGGGCAGGAGGGAACATTCAGTACTTC
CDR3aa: CASRTLLAGDRAGGNIQYF

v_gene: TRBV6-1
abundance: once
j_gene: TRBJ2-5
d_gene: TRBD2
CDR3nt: TGTGCCAGCAGTCGCGGCCTAGCGGGGGGGACCCAAGAGACCCAGTACTTC
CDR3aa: CASSRGLAGGTQETQYF